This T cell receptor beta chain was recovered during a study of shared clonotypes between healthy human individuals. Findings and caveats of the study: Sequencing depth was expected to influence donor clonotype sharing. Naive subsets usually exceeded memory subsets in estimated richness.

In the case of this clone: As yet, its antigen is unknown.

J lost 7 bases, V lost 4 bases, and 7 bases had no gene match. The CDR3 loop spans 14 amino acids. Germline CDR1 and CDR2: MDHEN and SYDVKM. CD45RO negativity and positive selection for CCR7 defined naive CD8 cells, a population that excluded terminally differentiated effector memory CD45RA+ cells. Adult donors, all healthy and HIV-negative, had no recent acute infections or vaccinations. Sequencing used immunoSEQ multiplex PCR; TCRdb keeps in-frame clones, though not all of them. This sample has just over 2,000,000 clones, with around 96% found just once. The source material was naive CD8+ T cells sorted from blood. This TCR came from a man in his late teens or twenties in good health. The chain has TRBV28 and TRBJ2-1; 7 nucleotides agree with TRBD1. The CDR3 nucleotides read TGTGCCAGCAGTTCGGAGACAGGGCAAAATGAGCAGTTCTTC. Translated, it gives CASSSETGQNEQFF. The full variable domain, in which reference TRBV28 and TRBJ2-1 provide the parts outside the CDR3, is DVKVTQSSRYLVKRTGEKVFLECVQDMDHENMFWYRQDPGLGLRLIYFSYDVKMKEKGDIPEGYSVSREKKERFSLILESASTNQTSMYLCASSSETGQNEQFFGPGTRLTVL.